The present entry profiles one T cell receptor beta chain with its context. No cognate antigen has been identified for it. No base qualities exist here, and no much larger clone lies one base off it. Donors were 40 or so systemically healthy Caucasian individuals from Russia aged roughly 6 to 95 years. Around 10 milliliters of peripheral blood were collected from each donor into EDTA-treated Vacutainer tubes. Ficoll-Paque density-gradient centrifugation was used to isolate PBMCs, with at least 7 million obtained per sample. Total RNA, at least 5 micrograms per sample, was extracted from PBMCs with Trizol reagent. The percentages of naive CD45RAhigh/CD27high T cells were determined by flow cytometry on a PBMC aliquot from every donor. These data originate in a study of blood T cells in healthy people across ages (dated by TCRdb to between 2014 and 2016). With respect to the entire study: In model experiments, roughly one uniquely barcoded TCR beta cDNA molecule per two T cells was captured by template switching. Using deep sequencing normalized with unique cDNA molecular identifiers, the study measured how TCR beta repertoire diversity changes with age. Donors were grouped into four age groups: young (average roughly 17 years), middle-aged (roughly 40), aged (roughly 67) and long-lived (approximately 78). To avoid experimental bias, donors of different ages were spread randomly across the sequencing lanes. Two additional independent replicas of 1 million unique cDNA reads from the same blood draw were analyzed for two donors (one aged 18 to 30 and one aged 80 or older). Paper-wide results and their limitations: Observed TCR beta diversity per million T cells fell roughly linearly with age, and a significant reduction was already apparent by age approximately 41. Compared with the aged group, the long-lived group had more naive CD4+ T cells, fewer expanded clones and increased TCR diversity, suggesting age selection. Estimates of total diversity based on one million sequenced T cells were considered lower bounds and underestimates. Conclusive comparison of naive and antigen-experienced compartments was prevented by the profiling of bulk unsorted PBMCs. Observed TCR beta diversity correlated strongly with the percentage of naive T cells measured by flow cytometry. Because the CMV infection status of the donors was unknown, age-related changes in expanded clonotypes may potentially have been confounded.

Including cysteine and phenylalanine, the CDR3 has 15 amino acids. The only DNA kept is the CDR3, 45 bases in frame from the first base. V is clipped by 1 base and J by 0 bases, and the sequence between their germline boundaries is 9 bases long. CDR1 and CDR2 (MNHNS, SASEGT) derive from the germline V gene. To prepare the library, 5' RACE was applied. Sequencing relied on an Illumina HiSeq 2500. A second PCR of roughly 7 to 11 cycles was performed with a sample-barcoded 5' primer and a J-beta primer mix. A unique molecular identifier was introduced onto each TCR beta cDNA molecule by a template-switch 5' adaptor carrying 12 random nucleotides. Each sample yielded at least 2.5 million CDR3-containing paired-end reads. First-strand cDNA was synthesized from all RNA with the Mint cDNA synthesis kit, primed by a TRBC-specific oligonucleotide. After uracil-DNA glycosylase treatment, a first 18-cycle PCR used universal primers M1SS and BC2_uni_R on all cDNA. Under the source paper's analysis protocol: For normalization, 1 million high-quality reads, each with a distinct molecular identifier, were randomly selected from each sample. Instead of being binned into consensus sequences, reads that shared molecular identifiers were thrown out. MiTCR, run with a Q25 quality threshold and the strictest error-elimination algorithm, handled CDR3 identification, clonotype clustering and error correction. A nonparametric unseen species model with Euler transformation was used to estimate lower-bound total TCR beta diversity. TCRdb reran the public reads through fastp at Q25 and MiXCR, keeping productive beta chains. Each CDR3 protein appears once, grouped with its most common genes and DNA. V and J calls and clone size were set by TCRdb, not the authors. A total of 1.4 million to 1.5 million distinct CDR3 sequences appear in this sample, 35% to 45% of them only once. The ten largest clones take up approximately 7.9% of the sample.

The TCR originated in a woman aged 18-35 years in good health. The chain couples TRBV6-1 to TRBJ1-1, with no D gene named confidently. Material for sequencing was blood. The DNA sequence follows: TGTGCCAGCAGTGAAGAAACGGTGATGAACACTGAAGCTTTCTTT. Translated, this is CASSEETVMNTEAFF.